One T cell receptor beta chain is described in this entry. Its antigen remains unknown. The data originate from a study of cytomegalovirus exposure and HLA in healthy donors. The study's findings and limits: According to reports, the classifier identified cytomegalovirus status with high specificity and sensitivity.

PCR employed 60 Vbeta and 13 Jbeta primers. Authors' data handling: A follow-up analysis tallied some 80 million unique TCR beta chains, about 10 million shared. The assay was immunoSEQ multiplex PCR, and TCRdb's table has in-frame clones only and misses some. Clone size and the V and J calls come from that table; the DNA yielded D and trimming. Of 200,000 to 250,000 clones listed, around 75% are singletons. Sample: PBMCs. This TCR was recovered from a woman in her twenties or thirties in good health and CMV-seronegative.

The CDR3 loop reads CASSRGRGPYEQYF. CDR3 coding DNA: TGCGCCAGCAGTCGAGGGAGGGGCCCCTACGAGCAGTACTTC. The rearrangement uses TRBV10-1 and TRBJ2-7, with 7 bases lining up with TRBD2. This CDR3 has 14 residues. Unmatched junction bases numbered 6, after V lost 5 bases and J lost 2 bases. CDR1 and CDR2 from the germline V gene are WNHNN and SYGVQD (reference sequence).